This TCR beta chain was observed in a study of cytomegalovirus exposure and HLA in healthy donors. General observations from the study: Per a prior analysis, the majority of TCR beta V segments were productive roughly 87% or roughly 30% of the time.

Comments on this clone: Antigen: not known.

Germline lookup yields CDR1 MNHEY and CDR2 SVGAGI. V lost 1 base, J lost 4 bases, and 9 bases lay in between. The CDR3 is 14 residues long. PCR involved 60 Vbeta and 13 Jbeta primers. Produced via immunoSEQ multiplex PCR; TCRdb's table is partial and in-frame only. In the table there are 95,000 to 150,000 clones, roughly 70% of which are singletons. The specimen sequenced was PBMCs. The sequence was obtained from a man between 40 and 49 years old in good health and CMV-seropositive. The V gene is TRBV6-5, the J gene TRBJ2-3; tentative D call: TRBD2 (6 bases). The CDR3 DNA reads TGTGCCAGCAGTTACTTTGGAGGGCCAGATACGCAGTATTTT. Amino acid sequence: CASSYFGGPDTQYF.